This T cell receptor (beta chain) came from a study of CD8+ T cells in alopecia areata. Study details: Oral tofacitinib, 5 to 10 mg twice daily, was given in an open-label trial. General study findings and limits: Whereas mice showed it more clearly, TCR sharing across patients was murkier, possibly because of HLA. Among the cells sequenced in scalp samples are also the resident alphabeta T cells of normal skin.

RNA was extracted and reverse transcribed into cDNA as the sequencing template. Sequenced by immunoSEQ multiplex PCR; TCRdb stores in-frame clones only, minus some. Of about 150,000 clones listed, over 45% were seen once; the top ten hold around 7%. This clone has a handful of counts. Its antigen is not known. The CDR3 has 20 amino acids. The germline gives CDR1 MGHRA, CDR2 YSYEKL. V lost 1 base to trimming and J lost 0 bases, with 25 bases between them. Peripheral blood and lesional scalp punch biopsies were taken from alopecia areata patients. The chain uses TRBV4-1 and TRBJ2-7; TRBD2 is a possible D gene (6 bases). The sequence derives from a human donor with alopecia areata. The sequencing sample was made of CD4+ T cells sorted from blood. In nucleotides, the CDR3 is TGCGCCAGCAGCCAAGGGTCGGTGGCTAGCGCGAAGATAAGCTCCTACGAGCAGTACTTC. Translation: CASSQGSVASAKISSYEQYF.